The rows below give T cell receptor beta chains drawn from one sample of a study of Ad26.COV2.S vaccination and SARS-CoV-2 variants. Sequenced by immunoSEQ multiplex PCR; TCRdb stores in-frame clones only, minus some. Of 250,000 or so clones detected, around 88% appear once; the ten largest clones hold 2.5% to 3.5%. The sequencing here drew on peripheral blood, taken in a trial of Ad26.COV2.S vaccine versus placebo. The receptor set was obtained from a person between 18 and 60 years old who received the Ad26.COV2.S COVID-19 vaccine or a placebo. CDR3s include the opening cysteine and the closing phenylalanine or tryptophan. The D gene is left open where the match is weak. Clone size is given for some rows only: seen once, a few or many times, or a class if the clone is expanded.

size: .
D: .
J: TRBJ2-1
V: TRBV11-3
CDR3: CASSLRGVGSNEQFF
DNA: TGTGCCAGCAGCTTAAGAGGGGTGGGAAGCAATGAGCAGTTCTTC

size: .
D: .
J: TRBJ1-2
V: TRBV30
CDR3: CAWSVWGRSYGYTF
DNA: TGTGCCTGGAGTGTTTGGGGGCGCAGCTATGGCTACACCTTC

size: .
D: TRBD2
J: TRBJ2-3
V: TRBV7-2
CDR3: CASSSSSGVTDTQYF
DNA: TGTGCCAGCAGCTCTTCTAGCGGGGTTACAGATACGCAGTATTTT

size: .
D: .
J: TRBJ1-2
V: TRBV7-8
CDR3: CASSLARHRDGGYTF
DNA: TGTGCCAGCAGCTTAGCCAGACATAGGGATGGAGGCTACACCTTC

size: .
D: .
J: TRBJ1-5
V: TRBV27
CDR3: CASSLSYGVSNQPQHF
DNA: TGTGCCAGCAGTTTATCTTACGGGGTTAGCAATCAGCCCCAGCATTTT

size: .
D: .
J: TRBJ2-7
V: TRBV3-1/TRBV3-2
CDR3: CASSVQGSPYEQYF
DNA: TGTGCCAGCAGCGTTCAGGGGTCCCCCTACGAGCAGTACTTC

size: .
D: .
J: TRBJ2-3
V: TRBV5-1
CDR3: CASSLSSTNTQYF
DNA: TGCGCCAGCAGCTTGTCTAGCACGAATACGCAGTATTTT

size: once
D: .
J: TRBJ1-4
V: TRBV4-1
CDR3: CASSQGYGAAGEKLFF
DNA: TGCGCCAGCAGCCAAGGCTACGGCGCGGCGGGGGAAAAACTGTTTTTT

size: .
D: .
J: TRBJ1-3
V: TRBV9
CDR3: CASSVEGSSGNTIYF
DNA: TGTGCCAGCAGCGTAGAAGGAAGCTCTGGAAACACCATATATTTT

size: .
D: .
J: TRBJ2-5
V: TRBV7-3
CDR3: CASSPGRRGQETQYF
DNA: TGTGCCAGCAGCCCGGGGAGGCGGGGCCAAGAGACCCAGTACTTC

size: .
D: TRBD2
J: TRBJ2-1
V: TRBV5-4
CDR3: CASSSWSGRSSYNEQFF
DNA: TGTGCCAGCAGCTCTTGGAGCGGGAGGAGCTCCTACAATGAGCAGTTCTTC

size: .
D: .
J: TRBJ1-2
V: TRBV19
CDR3: CASSPSGNGYTF
DNA: TGTGCCAGTAGTCCCTCCGGGAATGGCTACACCTTC

size: .
D: TRBD1
J: TRBJ1-6
V: TRBV11-2
CDR3: CASAQGAANSPLHF
DNA: TGTGCCAGCGCACAGGGGGCGGCCAATTCACCCCTCCACTTT

size: .
D: TRBD1
J: TRBJ1-5
V: TRBV6-5
CDR3: CASSSLSQGSNQPQHF
DNA: TGTGCCAGCAGTTCGCTCTCACAGGGGAGCAATCAGCCCCAGCATTTT

size: once
D: .
J: TRBJ2-5
V: TRBV6-5
CDR3: CASSYLSGTEETQYF
DNA: TGTGCCAGCAGTTACTTATCCGGGACGGAAGAGACCCAGTACTTC

size: .
D: TRBD1
J: TRBJ2-2
V: TRBV30
CDR3: CAWSVWQGARGELFF
DNA: TGTGCCTGGAGTGTATGGCAGGGGGCGAGAGGGGAGCTGTTTTTT

size: .
D: .
J: TRBJ2-7
V: TRBV25-1
CDR3: CASRGELPPYEQYF
DNA: TGTGCCAGCAGGGGGGAGCTCCCCCCCTACGAGCAGTACTTC

size: .
D: TRBD2
J: TRBJ2-1
V: TRBV27
CDR3: CASSFSGDYNEQFF
DNA: TGTGCCAGCAGTTTCAGCGGGGACTACAATGAGCAGTTCTTC

size: .
D: .
J: TRBJ1-1
V: TRBV7-3
CDR3: CASSPFGEDTEAFF
DNA: TGTGCCAGCAGCCCCTTTGGGGAGGACACTGAAGCTTTCTTT

size: .
D: .
J: TRBJ2-5
V: TRBV5-4
CDR3: CASSLSGGSQETQYF
DNA: TGTGCCAGCAGCTTGAGTGGGGGCTCCCAAGAGACCCAGTACTTC

size: .
D: .
J: TRBJ1-2
V: TRBV18
CDR3: CASSPRDYSSYTF
DNA: TGTGCCAGCTCACCCCGGGACTATAGTAGCTACACCTTC

size: .
D: TRBD1
J: TRBJ1-5
V: TRBV9
CDR3: CASSVGDRPDQPQHF
DNA: TGTGCCAGCAGCGTAGGGGACAGACCAGATCAGCCCCAGCATTTT

size: once
D: TRBD1
J: TRBJ2-7
V: TRBV11-1
CDR3: CASSQRTGGQYF
DNA: TGTGCCAGCAGTCAGAGGACAGGAGGGCAGTACTTC

size: .
D: TRBD1
J: TRBJ1-3
V: TRBV5-6
CDR3: CASSFLTGEGAGNTIYF
DNA: TGTGCCAGCAGCTTTTTAACAGGGGAGGGAGCTGGAAACACCATATATTTT

size: .
D: .
J: TRBJ2-5
V: TRBV13
CDR3: CASSPEGQETQYF
DNA: TGTGCCAGCAGCCCCGAGGGCCAAGAGACCCAGTACTTC

size: .
D: .
J: TRBJ1-1
V: TRBV5-1
CDR3: CASSLEIGDTEAFF
DNA: TGCGCCAGCAGCTTGGAAATAGGGGACACTGAAGCTTTCTTT